The rows below give T cell receptor beta chains drawn from one sample of a study of beta chain features in type 1 diabetes. Using immunoSEQ multiplex PCR, the repertoire was profiled, and TCRdb retains in-frame clones only, with some absent. Of more than 350,000 clones listed, roughly 10% were seen once; the top ten hold 0.046%. Sequenced sample: naive CD4+ T cells from blood. The receptors were sampled from a woman between 18 and 29 years old in good health. CDR3s include the opening cysteine and the closing phenylalanine or tryptophan. Each record gives: CDR3 length, V gene, clone size, J gene, D gene, CDR3 DNA, CDR3 protein. A D gene is named only where the DNA matches it firmly. The size field is filled for only some rows; it gives once, few, many or a size class.

12	TRBV19	.	TRBJ2-4	TRBD1	TGTGCCAGTAGGGACAGGGGTAACATTCAGTACTTC	CASRDRGNIQYF
13	TRBV10-3	few	TRBJ2-7	.	TGTGCCATCAGTGAAGGAATAGGGTCCGAGCAGTACTTC	CAISEGIGSEQYF
14	TRBV5-4	few	TRBJ2-7	.	TGTGCCAGCAGCCGGAGTATCGGTGTGGACGAGCAGTACTTC	CASSRSIGVDEQYF
18	TRBV7-9	.	TRBJ1-4	.	TGTGCCAGCAGCCCTTTGGCAGGGGTCACAGTGGCTAATGAAAAACTGTTTTTT	CASSPLAGVTVANEKLFF
12	TRBV10-3	few	TRBJ1-2	TRBD1	TGTGCCACCGGACAGGGGGCTCATGGCTACACCTTC	CATGQGAHGYTF
18	TRBV11-2	few	TRBJ2-1	TRBD2	TGTGCCAGCTCCCGGGGGCTAGCGGGAGGGCCGATCGAGAATGAGCAGTTCTTC	CASSRGLAGGPIENEQFF
15	TRBV7-7	.	TRBJ2-3	.	TGTGCCAGCAGCTTAGCGGGGGGTAGCACAGATACGCAGTATTTT	CASSLAGGSTDTQYF
11	TRBV2	few	TRBJ2-1	.	TGTGCCAGCAACGGTTACAATGAGCAGTTCTTC	CASNGYNEQFF
13	TRBV2	few	TRBJ1-1	.	TGTGCCAGCAGTGACAGGGTGAACACTGAAGCTTTCTTT	CASSDRVNTEAFF
15	TRBV6-5	few	TRBJ2-7	.	TGTGCCAGCAGTTACTCCCTAGGAAAGACCTACGAGCAGTACTTC	CASSYSLGKTYEQYF
14	TRBV4-3	few	TRBJ2-7	.	TGCGCCAGCAGCCGCGGACGGCAGAGCCGTCGCCTGTACTTC	CASSRGRQSRRLYF
14	TRBV7-2	.	TRBJ2-1	.	TGTGCCAGCAGCTTAGTGGGCAGGGAGAATGAGCAGTTCTTC	CASSLVGRENEQFF
16	TRBV27	few	TRBJ2-1	.	TGTGCCAGCAGTTTATCCGGCAGGGGTATTTACAATGAGCAGTTCTTC	CASSLSGRGIYNEQFF
13	TRBV9	.	TRBJ1-1	.	TGTGCCAGCAGCCCAGGGGTGCGGAGTGGAGCTTTCTTT	CASSPGVRSGAFF
13	TRBV4-3	.	TRBJ2-3	.	TGCGCCAGCAGCCAAGATCGGGCCGCTACGCAGTATTTT	CASSQDRAATQYF
13	TRBV7-2	few	TRBJ2-7	.	TGTGCCAGCAGCTTTGGGCAGTTGTACGAGCAGTACTTC	CASSFGQLYEQYF
14	TRBV7-2	.	TRBJ1-5	.	TGTGCCAGCAGCTTCTTGGGTTACAATCAGCCCCAGCATTTT	CASSFLGYNQPQHF
12	TRBV15	.	TRBJ2-1	.	TGTGCCACCAGCAGAGAAGGGATGAGCCAGTTCTTC	CATSREGMSQFF